This entry lists 9 T cell receptor beta chains sequenced from one sample in a study of T cell responses to AZD1222 COVID-19 vaccine (dated by TCRdb to the early 2020s). This specimen's time point label, interpreted: about 28 days (+/-7) after the second vaccine dose. The receptor library was made with the immunoSEQ multiplex PCR assay. TCRdb limited this immuneACCESS table to in-frame rearrangements with V and J called. A share of clones is missing; checked studies link under half to unresolved V genes, and the rest is unexplained. The sample table holds 100,000 to 150,000 clones, of which around 92% were seen once. 1.5% to 2% of the sample lies in the top ten. The sample in question was peripheral blood, obtained 28 days after the second AZD1222 dose. All receptors derive from an adult who received the AZD1222 COVID-19 vaccine.

This rearrangement joins TRBV7-2 to TRBJ2-5; the D is unclear. The CDR3 sequence is 13 residues long. Germline loops: CDR1 SGHTA, CDR2 FQGNSA. V dropped 1 base and J dropped 5 bases, with 8 bases sitting between them. The CDR3 DNA sequence: TGTGCCAGCAGCTTAGTAAGGCTGGAGACCCAGTACTTC. Translating it yields CASSLVRLETQYF.

The CDR3 spells CASRTGTSGRESYNEQFF. Written as DNA, the CDR3 is TGCGCCAGCAGAACCGGGACTAGCGGGAGAGAGTCCTACAATGAGCAGTTCTTC. The chain couples TRBV10-1 to TRBJ2-1; 14 positions match TRBD2. In germline, CDR1 is WNHNN, CDR2 SYGVQD (reference sequence). J gave up 1 base and V 6 bases, and 8 bases lay outside the gene matches. The CDR3 is 18 amino acids.

V and J are TRBV30 and TRBJ1-1; D is unresolved. Trimming pared 2 bases from V and 1 base from J, leaving 8 bases between. The CDR3 contains 13 residues. The germline gives CDR1 GTSNPN, CDR2 SVGIG (reference sequence). The CDR3 region is CAWSKAGNTEAFF. CDR3 sequence (DNA): TGTGCCTGGAGTAAGGCGGGGAACACTGAAGCTTTCTTT.

The rearrangement joins TRBV30 to TRBJ2-3; D remains unclear. This CDR3 is 13 amino acids long. Looked up from germline, CDR1 is GTSNPN and CDR2 is SVGIG (reference sequence). V was shortened by 1 base and J by 0 bases, with 5 bases between the two germline ends. The CDR3 DNA reads as TGTGCCTGGAGTGCCTCCAGCACAGATACGCAGTATTTT. As protein: CAWSASSTDTQYF.

The chain recombines TRBV12-3 or TRBV12-4 with TRBJ2-5; D gene unclear. The CDR3 is 13 amino acids. V lost 1 base to trimming and J lost 1 base, with 4 bases between them. The CDR3 nucleotides read TGTGCCAGCAGTTTAGGCTCCCAAGAGACCCAGTACTTC. This encodes CASSLGSQETQYF.

The chain has TRBV14 and TRBJ1-3, with 9 bases aligning to TRBD1. Germline CDR1 is SGHDN and CDR2 is FVKESK. Losses at the gene ends were 4 bases for V and 2 bases for J; bases not matched to a gene: 3. The CDR3 is 15 amino acids. CDR3 protein: CASSLNRGPGNTIYF. CDR3 bases: TGTGCCAGCAGCCTCAACAGGGGGCCTGGAAACACCATATATTTT.

This chain links TRBV7-8 with TRBJ1-2; D unresolved. V lost 1 base and J lost 1, with 16 bases in between. The germline V gene encodes CDR1 SGHVS and CDR2 FQNEAQ. This CDR3 is 17 amino acids long. The CDR3 nucleotides read TGTGCCAGCAGCTTAGTCCGTGGGCAGTTGAATAACTATGGCTACACCTTC. Translation: CASSLVRGQLNNYGYTF.

The rearrangement links TRBV11-3 to TRBJ2-1; 9 positions match TRBD2. CDR1 is SGHNT and CDR2 is YENEEA in the germline V gene. The length of the CDR3 is 14 residues. Trimming took 3 bases from V and 8 from J; bases not matched to a gene: 5. CDR3 in amino acids: CASSFSGRGDEQFF. The DNA of the CDR3 is TGTGCCAGCAGCTTTAGCGGGAGAGGTGATGAGCAGTTCTTC.

The chain joins TRBV6-9 to TRBJ1-2, with D possibly matching TRBD1 (6 bases). The CDR3 loop spans 11 amino acids. Germline values: CDR1 MNHGY, CDR2 SVAAGI. Trimming removed 7 bases at V and 13 bases at J, with 16 bases between. CDR3 DNA sequence: TGTGCCAGCATCTTCGGGGGGGGCGGCACCTTC. Residues: CASIFGGGGTF.